This passage covers 15 T cell receptor beta chains from one sample sequenced in a study of blood T cells in healthy people across ages. The use of a sample-barcoded 5' primer and a J-beta primer mix characterized a second PCR of roughly 6 to 12 cycles. TCRdb called the 5' RACE reads again in MiXCR, with one record for every CDR3 protein. The table has about a million distinct CDR3 sequences, around 54% seen once. Sequenced input: blood. The receptor source for this set is a woman aged 55-69 years in good health.

V gene TRBV7-9 combines with J gene TRBJ2-1; 8 positions match TRBD2. With V trimmed by 7 bases and J by 8 bases, 13 bases remained unmatched. CDR1 and CDR2 from the germline V gene are SEHNR and FQNEAQ (reference sequence). The CDR3 sequence is 15 residues long. Here the CDR3 reads CASTLGESGGDEQFF. CDR3 DNA: TGTGCCAGCACCCTTGGGGAGAGCGGGGGCGATGAGCAGTTCTTC. Based on the CDR3 plus reference TRBV7-9 and TRBJ2-1, the full variable domain is DTGVSQNPRHKITKRGQNVTFRCDPISEHNRLYWYRQTLGQGPEFLTYFQNEAQLEKSRLLSDRFSAERPKGSFSTLEIQRTEQGDSAMYLCASTLGESGGDEQFFGPGTRLTVL.

This clonotype appeared a few times. V is TRBV12-3 or TRBV12-4 and J is TRBJ2-1; a weak D match, TRBD2 (6 bases). The CDR3 runs 12 residues. The V and J ends lost 3 bases and 10 bases respectively, with 10 bases between them. For the CDR3, the DNA is TGTGCCAGCAGTTTGGGGCTAGCGGAGCAGTTCTTC. It translates to CASSLGLAEQFF.

The V and J genes are TRBV4-1 and TRBJ2-7; D not certain. This CDR3 is 14 amino acids long. The V and J ends lost 1 base and 2 bases respectively, with 9 bases between them. Germline assignment: CDR1 MGHRA and CDR2 YSYEKL. The CDR3 spells CASSQGAGTYEQYF. For the CDR3, the DNA is TGCGCCAGCAGCCAAGGAGCCGGAACCTACGAGCAGTACTTC.

The chain links TRBV28 to TRBJ2-5; maybe TRBD2 (5 bases). Germline V gene sequence: CDR1 MDHEN, CDR2 SYDVKM. Between the trimmed V and J ends, which lost 1 base and 11 bases, there was a span of 11 bases. The CDR3 runs 12 residues. The CDR3 spells CASSLYSREQYF. As DNA, the CDR3 is TGTGCCAGCAGTTTATATTCTAGGGAGCAGTACTTC.

This clonotype was observed a single time. V gene TRBV20-1 combines with J gene TRBJ2-5; D uncertain. The CDR3 spans 12 residues. Germline V lookup: CDR1 DFQATT, CDR2 SNEGSKA (reference sequence). V was shortened by 5 bases and J by 0 bases, with 7 bases between the two germline ends. The CDR3 reads CSAYPNQETQYF. DNA of the CDR3: TGCAGTGCTTATCCGAACCAAGAGACCCAGTACTTC.

The V gene is TRBV10-3, the J gene TRBJ1-1; D might be TRBD1 (5 bases). Per the germline V gene, CDR1 is ENHRY and CDR2 is SYGVKD. V lost 4 bases and J lost 8, with 14 bases in between. The CDR3 loop spans 13 amino acids. CDR3 in amino acids: CAISVQGLAEAFF. Here the CDR3 DNA reads TGTGCCATCAGTGTTCAGGGCCTGGCCGAAGCTTTCTTT.

There are a few counts of this clonotype. This sequence may be a read error, since a much larger clone differs from it by one base. The chain joins TRBV6-2 or TRBV6-3 to TRBJ1-5; no clear D. CDR3 size: 15 residues. The germline V gene encodes CDR1 MNHEY and CDR2 SVGEGT. Trimming took 2 bases from V and 9 from J, leaving 17 bases between them. This chain's CDR3 is CASSYRHTRGRPQHF. CDR3 in DNA: TGTGCCAGCAGTTACAGACATACCAGAGGTCGGCCCCAGCATTTT.

This clonotype appeared a few times. The chain uses TRBV12-3 or TRBV12-4 and TRBJ1-2; D gene uncertain. V dropped 6 bases and J dropped 7 bases, with 18 bases sitting between them. This CDR3 comprises 14 residues. The chain's CDR3 is CASSLRYRDGGYTF. CDR3 nucleotide sequence: TGTGCCAGCAGCCTAAGGTATCGGGATGGTGGCTACACCTTC.

The chain uses TRBV20-1 and TRBJ2-5; 8 bases are a match to TRBD1. The J call is in doubt because the DNA end fits TRBJ2-4 better. Germline V gene data show CDR1 as DFQATT and CDR2 as SNEGSKA (reference sequence). There are 14 residues in the CDR3. Here the CDR3 reads CSAKADRGENIQYF. Written as DNA, the CDR3 is TGCAGTGCTAAAGCAGACAGGGGAGAAAACATTCAGTACTTC.

About this clonotype itself: The junction differs from germline at one of its ends, possibly a read error. The rearrangement links TRBV7-9 to TRBJ2-4; D gene uncertain. The DNA end favors TRBJ2-5, so the J call may be wrong. The CDR3 length is 15 residues. Germline V CDR1 and CDR2: SEHNR, FQNEAQ (reference sequence). The CDR3 DNA reads as TGTGCCAGCAGCTCCGACCCCTCCGGGCAAGGGACCCAGTACTTC. It specifies CASSSDPSGQGTQYF.

The chain joins TRBV7-2 to TRBJ2-1, with TRBD2 as a possible D gene (5 bases). The germline V gene has CDR1 SGHTA and CDR2 FQGNSA. The CDR3 loop spans 15 amino acids. V was clipped by 6 bases and J by 7 bases, with 19 bases between them. Written as DNA, the CDR3 is TGTGCCAGCAGATTCACTAGACGGGTGGGGAATGAGCAGTTCTTC. Its translation: CASRFTRRVGNEQFF.

CDR3 sequence: CATSRGGTAFGNQPQHF. CDR3 in DNA: TGTGCCACCAGCAGAGGGGGGACAGCTTTCGGCAATCAGCCCCAGCATTTT. The rearrangement uses TRBV15 and TRBJ1-5; 7 bases agree with TRBD1. V lost 1 base to trimming and J lost 2 bases; unmatched junction nucleotides: 8. Germline V CDR1 and CDR2: LNHNV, YYDKDF (reference sequence). The CDR3 is made up of 17 amino acids. The whole variable domain, filled in from reference TRBV15 and TRBJ1-5, reads DAMVIQNPRYQVTQFGKPVTLSCSQTLNHNVMYWYQQKSSQAPKLLFHYYDKDFNNEADTPDNFQSRRPNTSFCFLDIRSPGLGDTAMYLCATSRGGTAFGNQPQHFGDGTRLSIL.

The J gene is TRBJ2-3, the V gene TRBV11-2; the D gene is possibly TRBD1 (5 bases). V was cut by 1 base and J by 8 bases, with 13 bases left in between. CDR1 and CDR2 (germline): SGHAT, FQNNGV. The CDR3 covers 14 residues. The CDR3 DNA reads as TGTGCCAGCAGCTTAGGCAGGGTTTTGGGTACGCAGTATTTT. Its protein product is CASSLGRVLGTQYF.

The chain has TRBV29-1 and TRBJ1-2; D perhaps matches TRBD1 (5 bases). The CDR3 sequence is 12 residues long. The germline CDR1 and CDR2 sequences are SQVTM and ANQGSEA. The germline V and J ends were trimmed by 4 bases and 4 bases, with 10 bases remaining between them. CDR3 residues: CSVVSGGYGYTF. CDR3 in DNA: TGCAGCGTTGTTTCCGGGGGCTATGGCTACACCTTC.

This clonotype was detected a few times. The V call is TRBV28, the J call TRBJ2-5; tentative D call: TRBD1 (5 bases). Germline V CDR1 and CDR2: MDHEN, SYDVKM. The V end was cut by 7 bases, the J end by 4 bases, with 16 bases between. The CDR3 is 14 amino acids. The CDR3 sequence is CASTPRGPRETQYF. CDR3 nucleotides: TGTGCCAGCACCCCAAGGGGCCCTAGAGAGACCCAGTACTTC.